The 27 T cell receptor beta chains given below trace back to one sample, sequenced in a study of shared clonotypes between healthy human individuals. Clones were sequenced by immunoSEQ multiplex PCR, and TCRdb holds only the in-frame ones, with some missing. The sample shows 650,000 to 750,000 clones, roughly 78% of them seen only once. Sequencing was carried out using memory CD4+ T cells sorted from blood. Described subset: CD45RA-negative fraction. Every receptor here comes from a woman aged 25-40 years in good health.

The chain is built from TRBV28 and TRBJ2-1, with 15 bases lining up with TRBD2. Per germline, CDR1 MDHEN and CDR2 SYDVKM. This CDR3 spans 16 amino acids. Trimming cost V 2 bases and J 4 bases; bases outside gene matches: 0. The CDR3 DNA reads TGTGCCAGCAGTTTAGGGACTAGCGGGGGGTACAATGAGCAGTTCTTC. Its translation is CASSLGTSGGYNEQFF.

In its sample, this clone was seen once. The chain links TRBV20-1 to TRBJ2-7, with D unclear. From germline, CDR1 is DFQATT and CDR2 SNEGSKA (reference sequence). The CDR3 sequence is 11 residues long. Trimming cost V 6 bases and J 3 bases, with 9 bases left between them. CDR3 protein: CSARPHYEQYF. CDR3 nucleotide sequence: TGCAGTGCCCGCCCGCACTACGAGCAGTACTTC.

The V call is TRBV28, the J call TRBJ2-5; D gene uncertain. The V gene lost 3 bases and the J gene lost 6 bases, with 11 bases spanning the gap. CDR1 is MDHEN and CDR2 is SYDVKM in the germline V gene. The CDR3 runs 13 residues. CDR3 region: CASSFRFVKTQYF. CDR3 nucleotides: TGTGCCAGCAGTTTTCGTTTTGTCAAGACCCAGTACTTC.

The J gene is TRBJ1-5, the V gene TRBV23-1, with D hard to call. TRBV23-1 is an ORF; its function is uncertain. The ends were cut back, 3 bases at V and 2 bases at J, with 14 bases in the middle. This CDR3 is 16 amino acids long. The CDR3 DNA reads as TGCGCCAGCAGTCAGGTGGACCAAGCGGGCAATCAGCCCCAGCATTTT. Protein: CASSQVDQAGNQPQHF.

This rearrangement joins TRBV6-5 to TRBJ1-2; D unclear. V was shortened by 2 bases and J by 5 bases, with 12 bases between the two germline ends. This CDR3 spans 14 amino acids. Germline CDR1 reads MNHEY; CDR2 reads SVGAGI. This CDR3 reads CASSYKGPIYGYTF. The CDR3 DNA sequence: TGTGCCAGCAGTTACAAGGGTCCCATATATGGCTACACCTTC.

The chain carries TRBV28 and TRBJ1-2, with D uncertain. Trimming shortened V by 4 bases and J by 2 bases, and 20 bases separated the two germline ends. Germline V gives CDR1 MDHEN, CDR2 SYDVKM. The CDR3 is 17 amino acids. This CDR3 is CASSSRPLRSVNYGYTF. DNA for the CDR3: TGTGCCAGCAGTTCCCGACCGCTCAGGTCTGTCAACTATGGCTACACCTTC.

This chain links TRBV7-7 with TRBJ2-1; 13 nucleotides align to TRBD2. Germline CDR1 SSHAT, CDR2 FNYEAQ (reference sequence). Trimming cost V 4 bases and J 10 bases; bases outside gene matches: 7. The CDR3 is 15 amino acids. CDR3 nucleotide sequence: TGTGCCAGCAGCTCGGGACTAGCGGGAAGAGGCGAGCAGTTCTTC. This gives the protein CASSSGLAGRGEQFF. The entire variable domain, with the rest obtained from reference TRBV7-7 and TRBJ2-1, is as follows: GAGVSQSPRYKVTKRGQDVTLRCDPISSHATLYWYQQALGQGPEFLTYFNYEAQPDKSGLPSDRFSAERPEGSISTLTIQRTEQRDSAMYRCASSSGLAGRGEQFFGPGTRLTVL.

This rearrangement joins TRBV29-1 to TRBJ1-3; D unclear. Germline V gives CDR1 SQVTM, CDR2 ANQGSEA. The length of the CDR3 is 12 residues. Trimming stripped 5 bases from V and 0 bases from J, with 5 bases between. The CDR3 bases are TGCAGCGTTTCAGTCTCTGGAAACACCATATATTTT. Its protein is CSVSVSGNTIYF.

The chain carries TRBV6-5 and TRBJ2-4; tentatively, D is TRBD2 (5 bases). The CDR3 covers 12 residues. Germline lookup yields CDR1 MNHEY and CDR2 SVGAGI. Trimming left V 8 bases short and J 9 bases short, with 14 bases between. Here the CDR3 reads CASSGIGSIQYF. DNA of the CDR3: TGTGCCAGCTCCGGGATTGGAAGCATTCAGTACTTC.

This clone was counted a few times. The same CDR3 arises from other DNA sequences in this sample as well. CDR3 sequence (DNA): TGTGCCAGCAGCTTGGACAGGGGGCAAGAGACCCAGTACTTC. It is translated as CASSLDRGQETQYF. The V call is TRBV7-2, the J call TRBJ2-5; 10 bases fit TRBD1. J was trimmed by 2 bases and V by 3 bases; bases with no gene match: 0. Germline V CDR1 and CDR2: SGHTA, FQGNSA. There are 14 residues in the CDR3.

This clone was seen only once. The chain employs TRBV28 and TRBJ2-7; 9 bases align to TRBD2. The V and J ends lost 2 bases and 5 bases, in that order; junction bases with no gene match: 13. The CDR3 is made up of 17 amino acids. Germline loops: CDR1 MDHEN, CDR2 SYDVKM. CDR3 nucleotide sequence: TGTGCCAGCAGTTTAGCGGGAGGGTTGAATTTGGTTGACGAGCAGTACTTC. It codes for CASSLAGGLNLVDEQYF.

This clone was recorded many times. The rearrangement uses TRBV6-5 and TRBJ1-2; 9 positions match TRBD1. Germline V gene sequence: CDR1 MNHEY, CDR2 SVGAGI. There are 15 residues in the CDR3. V was clipped by 2 bases and J by 4 bases; unmatched bases: 5. CDR3 loop: CASSYRTGGFYGYTF. CDR3 nucleotide sequence: TGTGCCAGCAGTTACCGTACAGGGGGCTTCTATGGCTACACCTTC.

The DNA for the CDR3 is TGCGCCAGCAGCTGGACAGGGGACAACACTGAAGCTTTCTTT. This encodes CASSWTGDNTEAFF. This sequence joins TRBV5-1 and TRBJ1-1; TRBD1 aligns across 9 bases. V trimming: 3 bases; J trimming: 2 bases; junction bases outside the gene matches: 2. CDR1 and CDR2 from the germline V gene are SGHRS and YFSETQ. The CDR3 extends over 14 amino acids.

The J gene is TRBJ1-1, the V gene TRBV6-5; D gene uncertain. Trimming took 5 bases from V and 4 from J, leaving 14 bases between them. Germline V lookup: CDR1 MNHEY, CDR2 SVGAGI. The CDR3 consists of 14 residues. In nucleotides, the CDR3 is TGTGCCAGCAGTCCCCCTAAGGGATCCACTGAAGCTTTCTTT. Its protein product is CASSPPKGSTEAFF.

The chain combines TRBV6-6 with TRBJ2-7; 10 nucleotides line up with TRBD2. This CDR3 has 15 amino acids. The germline V gene has CDR1 MNHNY and CDR2 SVGAGI (reference sequence). Unmatched junction bases numbered 7, after V lost 2 bases and J lost 6 bases. The CDR3, as DNA: TGTGCCAGCAGTTACGAAGCGGGAGGGCCCCGCGAGCAGTACTTC. Protein product: CASSYEAGGPREQYF.

The rearrangement uses TRBV7-8 and TRBJ1-2; 8 bases map to TRBD1. Per germline, CDR1 SGHVS and CDR2 FQNEAQ. The CDR3 covers 17 residues. V trimming: 0 bases; J trimming: 0 bases; junction bases outside the gene matches: 6. The CDR3 DNA sequence: TGTGCCAGCAGCTTAGCCGTCAGGGGGCCGGCTAACTATGGCTACACCTTC. Translating it yields CASSLAVRGPANYGYTF.

The chain is built from TRBV10-3 and TRBJ2-7, with 9 bases lining up with TRBD1. J lost 3 bases, V lost 6 bases, and 6 bases had no gene match. The CDR3 is 14 residues long. The germline CDR1 and CDR2 sequences are ENHRY and SYGVKD. The CDR3 coding sequence is TGTGCCATCAGCCCGGACAGGGGAAGCTACGAGCAGTACTTC. It specifies CAISPDRGSYEQYF.

This clone was detected a few times. The CDR3 sequence is CASSSQIGHLYEQYF. In DNA, the CDR3 is TGTGCCAGCAGTTCCCAGATCGGACACCTCTACGAGCAGTACTTC. The chain recombines TRBV28 with TRBJ2-7; weak D call: TRBD1 (5 bases). Germline V gene data show CDR1 as MDHEN and CDR2 as SYDVKM. CDR3 size: 15 residues. V was shortened by 4 bases and J by 3 bases, with 16 bases between the two germline ends. Full variable domain (rest looked up from reference TRBV28 and TRBJ2-7): DVKVTQSSRYLVKRTGEKVFLECVQDMDHENMFWYRQDPGLGLRLIYFSYDVKMKEKGDIPEGYSVSREKKERFSLILESASTNQTSMYLCASSSQIGHLYEQYFGPGTRLTVT.

This clone was found once. This chain uses TRBV10-3 with TRBJ2-2; tentatively, D is TRBD1 or TRBD2 (5 bases each). The CDR3 is 15 amino acids. Germline V lookup: CDR1 ENHRY, CDR2 SYGVKD. V was pared by 3 bases and J by 7 bases, with 15 bases between. CDR3 nucleotide sequence: TGTGCCATCAGTGATGGGACCCCACCCGGCGGGGAGCTGTTTTTT. Translated, it gives CAISDGTPPGGELFF.

The rearrangement joins TRBV6-5 to TRBJ2-6; D unclear. There are 16 residues in the CDR3. V lost 0 bases to trimming and J lost 0 bases, with 6 bases between them. Germline CDR1 is MNHEY and CDR2 is SVGAGI. The CDR3 coding sequence is TGTGCCAGCAGTTACTCGTACAGCTCTGGGGCCAACGTCCTGACTTTC. Its translation: CASSYSYSSGANVLTF.

V gene TRBV11-3 combines with J gene TRBJ2-2; possible D gene TRBD1, 5 bases. Germline V gene data show CDR1 as SGHNT and CDR2 as YENEEA. The CDR3 has 18 residues. Trimming cost V 5 bases and J 1 base, with 20 bases left between them. The CDR3 sequence: CASSTGLFDGQNTGELFF. Written as DNA, the CDR3 is TGTGCCAGCAGCACCGGCCTCTTCGACGGACAGAACACCGGGGAGCTGTTTTTT. Supplemented by reference TRBV11-3 and TRBJ2-2, the full variable domain reads EAGVVQSPRYKIIEKKQPVAFWCNPISGHNTLYWYLQNLGQGPELLIRYENEEAVDDSQLPKDRFSAERLKGVDSTLKIQPAELGDSAVYLCASSTGLFDGQNTGELFFGEGSRLTVL.

This chain uses TRBV9 with TRBJ2-1; 9 nucleotides align to TRBD2. CDR3 length: 16 amino acids. The germline V gene encodes CDR1 SGDLS and CDR2 YYNGEE. The V and J ends lost 0 bases and 10 bases, in that order; junction bases with no gene match: 11. CDR3 protein: CASSVGIAGAVGEQFF. CDR3 DNA sequence: TGTGCCAGCAGCGTAGGCATAGCGGGAGCGGTGGGAGAGCAGTTCTTC.

The chain employs TRBV7-9 and TRBJ2-3; 13 nucleotides agree with TRBD2. J gave up 2 bases and V 4 bases, and 6 bases lay outside the gene matches. The CDR3 is 17 residues long. Germline assignment: CDR1 SEHNR and CDR2 FQNEAQ (reference sequence). Here the CDR3 DNA reads TGTGCCAGCAGCTCCTCTGGGACTAGCGGGGACACAGATACGCAGTATTTT. This encodes CASSSSGTSGDTDTQYF.

The CDR3 loop is CASAKASNYGYTF. The DNA for the CDR3 is TGTGCCAGCGCAAAAGCCTCTAACTATGGCTACACCTTC. The gene calls are TRBV6-1 and TRBJ1-2; D uncertain. This CDR3 contains 13 residues. V was trimmed by 8 bases and J by 0 bases, leaving 10 bases between them. Germline CDR1 reads MNHNS; CDR2 reads SASEGT.

The chain links TRBV4-2 to TRBJ2-3, with 12 bases fitting TRBD2. This CDR3 has 15 residues. Germline V gene lookup returns CDR1 LGHNA and CDR2 YNFKEQ. J was trimmed by 2 bases and V by 6 bases; bases with no gene match: 3. The CDR3: CASRSSGRATDTQYF. CDR3 bases: TGTGCCAGCAGATCTAGCGGGAGGGCCACAGATACGCAGTATTTT.

This chain joins TRBV15 and TRBJ2-1, with D perhaps matching TRBD1 or TRBD2 (6 bases each). Trimming cost V 2 bases and J 7 bases, with 21 bases left between them. Germline V CDR1 and CDR2: LNHNV, YYDKDF (reference sequence). The CDR3 loop spans 17 amino acids. For the CDR3, the DNA is TGTGCCACCAGCAGAAGCTTAGGGGGAGGCTATGGGAATGAGCAGTTCTTC. Its protein product is CATSRSLGGGYGNEQFF.

The V and J genes are TRBV7-3 and TRBJ1-4; weak D call: TRBD1 (6 bases). The CDR3 length is 15 residues. Per germline, CDR1 SGHTA and CDR2 FQGTGA. The V and J ends lost 5 bases and 3 bases respectively, with 13 bases between them. The CDR3 sequence is CASSHRGGANEKLFF. DNA of the CDR3: TGTGCCAGCAGCCACCGAGGGGGAGCTAATGAAAAACTGTTTTTT.